Shown below are 24 T cell receptor beta chains from a single sample sequenced in a study of T-cell reconstitution after alpha-beta-depleted transplantation in children. Unique molecular identifiers were incorporated during preparation of the TCRbeta library. TCRdb passed the PCR reads through MiXCR, listing each CDR3 protein once. The data contain around 400,000 distinct CDR3 sequences, roughly 20% of them singletons. The sample was PBMCs from the stem cell graft donor, taken from the stem cell graft. These TCRs come from a human donor who donated a stem cell graft to a child with acute myeloid leukemia.

The chain has TRBV12-3 or TRBV12-4 and TRBJ1-5, with D perhaps TRBD1 (5 bases). The CDR3 totals 14 residues. The germline V and J ends were trimmed by 0 bases and 3 bases, with 6 bases remaining between them. CDR3 in amino acids: CASSLADNNQPQHF. Here the CDR3 DNA reads TGTGCCAGCAGTTTAGCGGACAACAATCAGCCCCAGCATTTT.

This clonotype was counted only a few times. V usage is TRBV15 and J usage is TRBJ2-1; a weak D match, TRBD2 (6 bases). CDR1 and CDR2 from the germline V gene are LNHNV and YYDKDF (reference sequence). Trimming left V 3 bases short and J 3 bases short, with 18 bases between. CDR3 length: 17 amino acids. The CDR3 region has the DNA TGTGCCACCAGCAGTACCCTTAGCGGAAGACGCTACAATGAGCAGTTCTTC. Translating gives CATSSTLSGRRYNEQFF.

This clonotype has a handful of counts. The V gene is TRBV4-1, the J gene TRBJ1-2; unclear D gene. The V end was cut by 0 bases, the J end by 4 bases, with 18 bases between. Per the germline V gene, CDR1 is MGHRA and CDR2 is YSYEKL. The CDR3 is 17 amino acids. This chain's CDR3 is CASSQDVGFTKPYGYTF. The DNA for the CDR3 is TGCGCCAGCAGCCAAGATGTGGGCTTTACAAAACCCTATGGCTACACCTTC.

The chain employs TRBV11-2 and TRBJ2-3; the match to TRBD2 covers 7 bases. The trim removed 5 bases at V and 4 bases at J, leaving 18 bases unmatched. This CDR3 is built from 18 residues. Germline CDR1 reads SGHAT; CDR2 reads FQNNGV. CDR3 nucleotide sequence: TGTGCCAGCAGCCCCCAGGGCTTACGGCGGGAGTTAGCAGATACGCAGTATTTT. It specifies CASSPQGLRRELADTQYF.

This chain joins TRBV11-2 and TRBJ1-1; weak D call: TRBD1 (6 bases). This CDR3 is built from 12 residues. Germline V gene data show CDR1 as SGHAT and CDR2 as FQNNGV. Trimming took 5 bases from V and 5 from J, leaving 9 bases between them. The CDR3 loop is CASSNGQTEAFF. In DNA form, the CDR3 reads TGTGCCAGCAGCAATGGACAGACTGAAGCTTTCTTT.

This clonotype occurred a few times. This sequence joins TRBV29-1 and TRBJ2-1; no reliable D call. CDR3 size: 10 residues. The V end was cut by 5 bases, the J end by 7 bases, with 6 bases between. Germline V gene data show CDR1 as SQVTM and CDR2 as ANQGSEA. The CDR3, as DNA: TGCAGCGTTAGGCGAAATGAGCAGTTCTTC. Translated: CSVRRNEQFF.

This clonotype was counted at least ten times. The chain links TRBV20-1 to TRBJ2-7; D may match TRBD1 or TRBD2 (7 bases each). This CDR3 has 14 residues. Germline V CDR1 and CDR2: DFQATT, SNEGSKA (reference sequence). The germline V and J ends were trimmed by 4 bases and 0 bases, with 13 bases remaining between them. CDR3 protein: CSATRGGSSYEQYF. CDR3 bases: TGCAGTGCTACCAGGGGGGGCAGCTCCTACGAGCAGTACTTC.

This clonotype showed up just a few times. This chain uses TRBV6-2 or TRBV6-3 with TRBJ2-3; 9 bases agree with TRBD1. With 4 bases clipped from V and 2 bases from J, the junction kept 4 bases outside the gene matches. Germline V CDR1 and CDR2: MNHEY, SVGEGT. This CDR3 is 15 amino acids long. The CDR3 bases are TGTGCCAGCAGTTTGGGACAGGGTGACACAGATACGCAGTATTTT. Translation: CASSLGQGDTDTQYF.

V gene TRBV2 combines with J gene TRBJ2-1; 12 nucleotides line up with TRBD2. J gave up 9 bases and V 6 bases, and 9 bases lay outside the gene matches. Looked up from germline, CDR1 is SNHLY and CDR2 is FYNNEI. The CDR3 has 15 amino acids. Here the CDR3 reads CASSRTSGTVLEQFF. The CDR3 DNA sequence: TGTGCCAGCAGCCGGACTAGCGGGACGGTACTTGAGCAGTTCTTC. The full variable domain, its missing parts supplied by reference TRBV2 and TRBJ2-1, is EPEVTQTPSHQVTQMGQEVILRCVPISNHLYFYWYRQILGQKVEFLVSFYNNEISEKSEIFDDQFSVERPDGSNFTLKIRSTKLEDSAMYFCASSRTSGTVLEQFFGPGTRLTVL.

The J gene is TRBJ2-1, the V gene TRBV20-1, with TRBD2 as a possible D gene (6 bases). CDR1 and CDR2 from the germline V gene are DFQATT and SNEGSKA (reference sequence). V was shortened by 6 bases and J by 0 bases, with 15 bases between the two germline ends. The CDR3 has 15 amino acids. The CDR3 region has the DNA TGCAGTGCCCCGGACTACCAAGTCTCCTACAATGAGCAGTTCTTC. It translates to CSAPDYQVSYNEQFF.

This clonotype has only a few counts. The chain recombines TRBV27 with TRBJ1-4; no clear D. Trimming removed 5 bases from V and 5 bases from J, with 15 bases in between. The CDR3 covers 15 residues. CDR1 is MNHEY, CDR2 SMNVEV, per germline (reference sequence). The chain's CDR3 is CASSRRWAPNEKLFF. In DNA, the CDR3 is TGTGCCAGCAGTCGCCGTTGGGCACCGAATGAAAAACTGTTTTTT.

The rearrangement joins TRBV5-4 to TRBJ2-2; no clear D. V was trimmed by 0 bases and J by 0 bases, leaving 9 bases between them. Germline CDR1 SGHNT, CDR2 YYREEE (reference sequence). CDR3 length equals 16 residues. Here the CDR3 DNA reads TGTGCCAGCAGCTTGGCCAGCCCCGCGAACACCGGGGAGCTGTTTTTT. This encodes CASSLASPANTGELFF.

This chain links TRBV6-1 with TRBJ1-4; D perhaps matches TRBD1 (6 bases). The CDR3 consists of 15 residues. V lost 6 bases to trimming and J lost 4 bases, with 15 bases between them. The germline gives CDR1 MNHNS, CDR2 SASEGT. Here the CDR3 DNA reads TGTGCCAGCAGAAAAGGAGACAGGCTTAATGAAAAACTGTTTTTT. This sequence encodes CASRKGDRLNEKLFF.

V usage is TRBV24-1 and J usage is TRBJ1-1, with D unclear. Germline V gene sequence: CDR1 KGHDR, CDR2 SFDVKD. This CDR3 has 14 residues. With 3 bases removed from V and 1 base from J, the gap between germline ends came to 8 bases. Written as DNA, the CDR3 is TGTGCCACCAGTGATGGCGAAGGGAACACTGAAGCTTTCTTT. Translating gives CATSDGEGNTEAFF.

For this clonotype: Just one base apart from a much larger clone, this may be a read error. The chain recombines TRBV20-1 with TRBJ1-5, with D possibly matching TRBD1 (6 bases). The germline V gene has CDR1 DFQATT and CDR2 SNEGSKA (reference sequence). CDR3 length equals 15 residues. Trimming removed 3 bases from V and 8 bases from J, with 20 bases in between. DNA of the CDR3: TGCAGTGCTAGTGGGGAGAGGGGGTGTTGGGAGCCCCAGCATTTT. This encodes CSASGERGCWEPQHF.

The chain uses TRBV4-1 and TRBJ1-1, with D perhaps TRBD1 (5 bases). Germline-derived CDR1 and CDR2 are MGHRA and YSYEKL. The CDR3 is 15 amino acids. The V and J ends lost 0 bases and 4 bases respectively, with 12 bases between them. CDR3 sequence reads: CASSQDEGLGTEAFF. DNA of the CDR3: TGCGCCAGCAGCCAAGACGAGGGGTTGGGCACTGAAGCTTTCTTT.

This clonotype has ten or more counts. V and J are TRBV12-3 or TRBV12-4 and TRBJ2-1; D unresolved. This CDR3 comprises 13 residues. V lost 6 bases to trimming and J lost 8 bases, with 14 bases between them. For the CDR3, the DNA is TGTGCCAGCAGGCCCGCGCTAACGGATGAGCAGTTCTTC. Translating it yields CASRPALTDEQFF.

The chain employs TRBV7-2 and TRBJ2-1; 11 bases fit TRBD2. V trimming: 2 bases; J trimming: 6 bases; junction bases outside the gene matches: 6. CDR3 size: 16 residues. CDR1 is SGHTA, CDR2 FQGNSA, per germline. The CDR3 DNA sequence: TGTGCCAGCAGCTTAAAGGCGACTAGCGGGATCAATGAGCAGTTCTTC. Translation gives CASSLKATSGINEQFF.

V and J are TRBV7-6 and TRBJ2-1; D assignment may be TRBD1 or TRBD2 (5 bases each). V lost 0 bases to trimming and J lost 8 bases, with 14 bases between them. Germline values: CDR1 SGHVS, CDR2 FNYEAQ. CDR3 length equals 15 residues. The CDR3 nucleotides are TGTGCCAGCAGCTTAGCTGGGGGAAAAGACGATGAGCAGTTCTTC. Protein: CASSLAGGKDDEQFF.

This clonotype was seen only a few times. This sequence joins TRBV7-6 and TRBJ1-3; D unclear. This CDR3 contains 15 residues. Trimming pared 6 bases from V and 7 bases from J, leaving 19 bases between. Germline CDR1 reads SGHVS; CDR2 reads FNYEAQ. The CDR3 DNA reads as TGTGCCAGCAGTCTATCCGTCGGGGATTCGAACACCATATATTTT. Residues: CASSLSVGDSNTIYF.

V usage is TRBV21-1 and J usage is TRBJ2-1; the tabulated D call, TRBD1, remains unverified against the DNA. TRBV21-1 is deemed a pseudogene. CDR3 length equals 15 residues. The CDR3 coding sequence is TGTGCCAGCAGCAAGGGGGGACCTGACTCGCTGGAGCAGTTCTTC. Translating it yields CASSKGGPDSLEQFF.

V gene TRBV6-5 combines with J gene TRBJ2-4, with D perhaps TRBD1 or TRBD2 (6 bases each). V lost 2 bases, J lost 5 bases, and 10 bases lay in between. The CDR3 sequence is 14 residues long. Looked up from germline, CDR1 is MNHEY and CDR2 is SVGAGI. The CDR3 DNA reads as TGTGCCAGCAGTTACGGGGGGCTCCAAAACATTCAGTACTTC. Protein product: CASSYGGLQNIQYF.

This clonotype was recorded a few times. The chain employs TRBV10-3 and TRBJ2-1; 8 nucleotides line up with TRBD2. The V gene's germline CDR1 is ENHRY and CDR2 SYGVKD. The V and J ends lost 4 bases and 8 bases, in that order; junction bases with no gene match: 1. CDR3 length: 12 amino acids. CDR3 coding DNA: TGTGCCATCAGTGCTAGCGGGCATGAGCAGTTCTTC. It translates to CAISASGHEQFF.

V usage is TRBV28 and J usage is TRBJ1-1; 7 positions agree with TRBD1. The CDR3 is made up of 15 amino acids. Germline assignment: CDR1 MDHEN and CDR2 SYDVKM. The V segment lost 7 bases and the J segment 6 bases; nucleotides outside the gene matches: 14. The CDR3 spells CASTTQGVWDSEAFF. In nucleotides, the CDR3 is TGTGCCAGCACCACTCAGGGGGTTTGGGATTCTGAAGCTTTCTTT.